The 15 T cell receptor beta chains listed next were all sequenced from one sample in a study of T-cell memory formation after mild COVID-19. MiXCR, applied by TCRdb to the 5' RACE reads, yields one record per CDR3 protein. The sample lists tens of thousands of distinct CDR3 sequences, 9% to 15% occurring once. Sequencing was carried out using PBMCs or a T cell subset sorted from them (not recorded which). The receptor source for this set is a man aged 18 to 35 who had mild COVID-19 (a few samples of this study predate the infection). Cell type and time point are not known.

The chain is built from TRBV5-1 and TRBJ2-7; TRBD1 aligns across 9 bases. This CDR3 spans 16 amino acids. Germline-derived CDR1 and CDR2 are SGHRS and YFSETQ. Trimming cost V 0 bases and J 3 bases; bases outside gene matches: 7. The CDR3 coding sequence is TGCGCCAGCAGCTTGGGACCCCCGGGACAGGGCTACGAGCAGTACTTC. Translated, it gives CASSLGPPGQGYEQYF.

The chain employs TRBV7-8 and TRBJ2-5, with D possibly being TRBD2 (6 bases). Trimming removed 5 bases from V and 5 bases from J, with 21 bases in between. CDR1 is SGHVS and CDR2 is FQNEAQ in the germline V gene. This CDR3 spans 16 amino acids. The CDR3 sequence: CASSPRRQGGGETQYF. CDR3 DNA: TGTGCCAGCAGCCCGCGGAGGCAGGGTGGGGGGGAGACCCAGTACTTC. The full variable domain, completed using reference TRBV7-8 and TRBJ2-5, is GAGVSQSPRYKVAKRGQDVALRCDPISGHVSLFWYQQALGQGPEFLTYFQNEAQLDKSGLPSDRFFAERPEGSVSTLKIQRTQQEDSAVYLCASSPRRQGGGETQYFGPGTRLLVL.

The rearrangement links TRBV12-3 or TRBV12-4 to TRBJ2-3; D is unresolved. CDR3 length: 14 amino acids. The V end lost 3 bases, the J end lost 1 base, and 8 bases lay between the germline ends. In DNA form, the CDR3 reads TGTGCCAGCAGTTTGTTCGAGGGCACAGATACGCAGTATTTT. This translates into CASSLFEGTDTQYF.

This clonotype was found many times. In DNA, the CDR3 is TGTGCCAGCAGTTACTCGACTGGGACATCGGGTGGCTACACCTTC. This codes for CASSYSTGTSGGYTF. The V and J genes are TRBV6-5 and TRBJ1-2; the D gene is possibly TRBD1 (6 bases). The V gene's germline CDR1 is MNHEY and CDR2 SVGAGI. Trimming stripped 0 bases from V and 7 bases from J, with 15 bases between. The CDR3 consists of 15 residues.

The CDR3 DNA reads as TGTGCCAGCAGCCCTCACTATGGCGGGGAGCTGTTTTTT. It translates to CASSPHYGGELFF. The chain carries TRBV7-3 and TRBJ2-2, with no clear D. This CDR3 has 13 residues. V was pared by 5 bases and J by 7 bases, with 11 bases between. Germline V gene sequence: CDR1 SGHTA, CDR2 FQGTGA.

The chain carries TRBV27 and TRBJ2-7; TRBD2 matches 8 bases. The V and J ends lost 6 bases and 6 bases, in that order; junction bases with no gene match: 10. Germline V gene sequence: CDR1 MNHEY, CDR2 SMNVEV (reference sequence). This CDR3 contains 14 residues. CDR3 loop: CASRSSGRKGEQYF. DNA of the CDR3: TGTGCCAGCAGGTCGAGCGGGAGAAAAGGCGAGCAGTACTTC.

There are many counts of this clonotype. This chain connects TRBV13 to TRBJ2-7; no reliable D call. The CDR3 extends over 14 amino acids. The V gene lost 5 bases and the J gene lost 4 bases, with 15 bases spanning the gap. From germline, CDR1 is PRHDT and CDR2 FYEKMQ (reference sequence). This CDR3 is CASSILRVRYEQYF. CDR3 sequence (DNA): TGTGCCAGCAGCATCCTCCGGGTCAGATACGAGCAGTACTTC.

The genes are TRBV6-4 and TRBJ2-3; 9 nucleotides match TRBD2. From germline, CDR1 is MRHNA and CDR2 SNTAGT. The J segment lost 4 bases and the V segment lost 0 bases, leaving 2 bases of the junction unmatched. The CDR3 has 15 amino acids. CDR3 DNA: TGTGCCAGCAGTGACTCAGGCGGGGGGGCAGATACGCAGTATTTT. Its protein is CASSDSGGGADTQYF.

This clonotype was observed a few times. The rearrangement uses TRBV12-3 or TRBV12-4 and TRBJ2-7; D might be TRBD1 (6 bases). The CDR3 spans 13 residues. Trimming left V 3 bases short and J 4 bases short, with 10 bases between. The CDR3 loop is CASSFGGRYEQYV. The DNA for the CDR3 is TGTGCCAGCAGTTTTGGGGGCAGGTACGAGCAGTACGTC.

This clonotype came up many times. At one of its ends the junction is not consistent with the germline gene, which may arise from a read error. The chain uses TRBV27 and TRBJ2-5, with D perhaps matching TRBD1 (5 bases). The germline gives CDR1 MNHEY, CDR2 SMNVEV (reference sequence). CDR3 length: 13 residues. CDR3 in amino acids: CASSPTIGVLRYF. The CDR3 coding sequence is TGTGCCAGCAGCCCGACGATAGGGGTCCTTCGTTATTTC.

The chain is built from TRBV18 and TRBJ1-2, with TRBD1 as a possible D gene (6 bases). V was cut by 0 bases and J by 5 bases, with 10 bases left in between. The CDR3 covers 14 residues. Germline V gene sequence: CDR1 KGHSH, CDR2 LQKENI. The CDR3 DNA reads TGTGCCAGCTCACCACCAACAGGGTGGTATGGCTACACCTTC. This translates into CASSPPTGWYGYTF.

In its sample, this clonotype was seen a few times. The chain carries TRBV18 and TRBJ2-3; unclear D gene. The V end was cut by 1 base, the J end by 0 bases, with 8 bases between. The CDR3 spans 15 residues. Germline values: CDR1 KGHSH, CDR2 LQKENI. DNA for the CDR3: TGTGCCAGCTCACCACAAGCCCGGAGCACAGATACGCAGTATTTT. Translated, it gives CASSPQARSTDTQYF.

The sample holds a few counts of this clonotype. The rearrangement joins TRBV6-2 or TRBV6-3 to TRBJ2-6, with 9 bases lining up with TRBD1. The germline V gene encodes CDR1 MNHEY and CDR2 SVGEGT. The length of the CDR3 is 16 residues. The V segment lost 4 bases and the J segment 4 bases; nucleotides outside the gene matches: 5. The CDR3 region is CASSSGTGTGANVLTF. Written as DNA, the CDR3 is TGTGCCAGCAGTTCCGGGACAGGGACCGGGGCCAACGTCCTGACTTTC.

DNA for the CDR3: TGTGCCAGCAGTCTTTGGGGGCCGGCCGGAGCTTTCTTT. Its protein is CASSLWGPAGAFF. The chain has TRBV25-1 and TRBJ1-1; D is possibly TRBD1 (6 bases). Trimming took off 5 bases at V and 10 bases at J, with 17 bases between the two ends. Germline assignment: CDR1 MGHDK and CDR2 SYGVNS. CDR3 length: 13 residues.

This clonotype turned up a few times. The CDR3 DNA reads TGTGCCAGCAGCCAATCGGGGGGCCCTTACAATGAGCAGTTCTTC. Its protein product is CASSQSGGPYNEQFF. The genes are TRBV9 and TRBJ2-1, with a tentative D call TRBD2 (7 bases). Germline V CDR1 and CDR2: SGDLS, YYNGEE. This CDR3 comprises 15 residues. Trimming removed 4 bases from V and 4 bases from J, with 15 bases in between. Full variable domain (remainder filled in from reference TRBV9 and TRBJ2-1): DSGVTQTPKHLITATGQRVTLRCSPRSGDLSVYWYQQSLDQGLQFLIQYYNGEERAKGNILERFSAQQFPDLHSELNLSSLELGDSALYFCASSQSGGPYNEQFFGPGTRLTVL.